The rows below give T cell receptor beta chains drawn from one sample of a study of identical twins. MiXCR, run by TCRdb on the 5' RACE reads, gives a single entry per CDR3 protein. The sample includes 310,000 or so distinct CDR3 sequences, 8% to 9% of them seen just once. These data also formed part of another study, on yellow fever vaccine responses in identical twins.

The sample was memory (CD45RO+) T cells sorted from blood. These receptors all stem from a woman in her late teens or twenties in good health. CDR3s include the opening cysteine and the closing phenylalanine or tryptophan. The D gene is left open where the match is weak. A clone size is listed for some rows: how often the clone was seen (once, few, many), or a class if it is expanded.

cdr3_nt cdr3_aa clone_size j_call v_call d_call
TGTGCCAGCAGCTCCCCCCGACTAGCGGGGGGACGCACAGATACGCAGTATTTT CASSSPRLAGGRTDTQYF few TRBJ2-3 TRBV11-2 TRBD2
TGCGCCAGCAGCCAGTTGGGAGGAGGGCCTGACACCGGGGAGCTGTTTTTT CASSQLGGGPDTGELFF - TRBJ2-2 TRBV4-1 -
TGTGCCAGCAGTTTGGACATCAAGAATTCACCCCTCCACTTT CASSLDIKNSPLHF - TRBJ1-6 TRBV28 -
TGCGCCAGCAGCCGGGACAGGGCACTGGGAGATACGCAGTATTTT CASSRDRALGDTQYF many TRBJ2-3 TRBV5-1 TRBD1
TGCGCCAGCAGTTGGGGACTAGGGGACACCGGGGAGCTGTTTTTT CASSWGLGDTGELFF few TRBJ2-2 TRBV5-1 TRBD2
TGTGCCACCAGCAGAGATCGGCGGGGGCCCAATGAGCAGTTCTTC CATSRDRRGPNEQFF few TRBJ2-1 TRBV15 -
TGTGCCAGCAGTTTAATCGTCGGGACTAGTACAGATACGCAGTATTTT CASSLIVGTSTDTQYF many TRBJ2-3 TRBV12-3/TRBV12-4 TRBD2
TGTGCCAGCAGTCGGGTTGATGACACCGGGGAGCTGTTTTTT CASSRVDDTGELFF - TRBJ2-2 TRBV6-1 -
TGTGCCAGCAGCTTACGGCAGGGAGGAGAGACCCAGTACTTC CASSLRQGGETQYF - TRBJ2-5 TRBV13 -
TGCGCCAGCAGCTTTGCAGGGGGTCCCTACAATGAGCAGTTCTTC CASSFAGGPYNEQFF few TRBJ2-1 TRBV5-1 TRBD1
TGCGCCAGCAGCCGACTAGAATCTAGCACAGATACGCAGTATTTT CASSRLESSTDTQYF - TRBJ2-3 TRBV5-1 -
TGTGCCAGCAGCCGGGACCGTCAGACTGGGGATACGCAGTATTTT CASSRDRQTGDTQYF - TRBJ2-3 TRBV11-3 -
TGTGCCAGCAGCTTTACTAGCGGGAGCTACGAGCAGTACTTC CASSFTSGSYEQYF many TRBJ2-7 TRBV11-2 TRBD2
TGTGCCAGCAGCTTTGGCGGGGGGCTGGGAGATACGCAGTATTTT CASSFGGGLGDTQYF many TRBJ2-3 TRBV5-5 TRBD2
TGCGCCAGCAGCGGGAGGGGACCTATGAACACTGAAGCTTTCTTT CASSGRGPMNTEAFF many TRBJ1-1 TRBV5-1 -
TGTGCCAGCAGCTCACAAAACATGGAGACCCAGTACTTC CASSSQNMETQYF - TRBJ2-5 TRBV5-6 -
TGCAGTGCTAGAGCAGGGGGGTTAGCAGAGACCCAGTACTTC CSARAGGLAETQYF - TRBJ2-5 TRBV20-1 -
TGTGCCAGCAGCAAAGGGGGGGGGAGGATAAATGAGCAGTTCTTC CASSKGGGRINEQFF many TRBJ2-1 TRBV28 -
TGTGCCAGCAGCTTGGGGACTAGCGGGAGTGTCCTTTACAATGAGCAGTTCTTC CASSLGTSGSVLYNEQFF few TRBJ2-1 TRBV5-4 TRBD2
TGTGCCATCAAACAGGAGACCCAAGGGGAGCTGTTTTTT CAIKQETQGELFF many TRBJ2-2 TRBV10-3 -
TGTGCCAGCAGTTTAGAGTATCGGGGGGGGCTCGACAATGAGCAGTTCTTC CASSLEYRGGLDNEQFF - TRBJ2-1 TRBV12-3/TRBV12-4 TRBD2
TGTGCCACCAGTGATTTAAGGGGAACCCAAGAGACCCAGTACTTC CATSDLRGTQETQYF few TRBJ2-5 TRBV24-1 -
TGCAGTGCTAGGGGGGCTGGCGGGAGTAAGGCAGATACGCAGTATTTT CSARGAGGSKADTQYF many TRBJ2-3 TRBV20-1 -
TGTGCCAGCAGCGCCCGACAGTGGGCGAACACTGAAGCTTTCTTT CASSARQWANTEAFF few TRBJ1-1 TRBV2 -
TGTGCCAGCAGTGGGGACAGGGGCCAAGAGACCCAGTACTTC CASSGDRGQETQYF many TRBJ2-5 TRBV25-1 TRBD1
TGTGCCAGCAGCCCTTCTCAGAGGTACCAAGAGACCCAGTACTTC CASSPSQRYQETQYF few TRBJ2-5 TRBV5-6 -
TGTGCCAGCAGCGCGTCGGGGACCGACACCGGGGAGCTGTTTTTT CASSASGTDTGELFF few TRBJ2-2 TRBV12-3/TRBV12-4 -
TGTGCCAGCAGTTACGAGACAGGGGGGAGCAATCAGCCCCAGCATTTT CASSYETGGSNQPQHF few TRBJ1-5 TRBV6-5 TRBD1
TGTGCCAGCAGTCAGGGGGTGATCTCCTACGAGCAGTACTTC CASSQGVISYEQYF many TRBJ2-7 TRBV12-3/TRBV12-4 TRBD1
TGTGCCACCAGCGAACAAGAGACCCAGTACTTC CATSEQETQYF few TRBJ2-5 TRBV24-1 -
TGTGCCACCAGCAGAGAAGCGGGGCCGGGATCTACCCAGTACTTC CATSREAGPGSTQYF few TRBJ2-5 TRBV15 TRBD2
TGTGCCAGCAGCCAAGATTACGGGGGGGGCAGATCTTCCTACAATGAGCAGTTCTTC CASSQDYGGGRSSYNEQFF many TRBJ2-1 TRBV3-1 TRBD2
TGTGCCACCAGCAAAACGGGACTAGCGGGTGGACGCTCCTACAATGAGCAGTTCTTC CATSKTGLAGGRSYNEQFF - TRBJ2-1 TRBV9 TRBD2
TGTGCCAGCAGTGACCCTCCGGGGGGGGGCTCCTACAATGAGCAGTTCTTC CASSDPPGGGSYNEQFF - TRBJ2-1 TRBV25-1 TRBD2
TGTGCCAGCAGAGCCAACGGGGGGGGCTTTAGGAGGGAGACCCAGTACTTC CASRANGGGFRRETQYF few TRBJ2-5 TRBV6-2/TRBV6-3 TRBD2
TGTGCCAGCAGTGAATTCCCTACCGCGGGGCATGGCTACACCTTC CASSEFPTAGHGYTF - TRBJ1-2 TRBV6-1 -
TGCAGTGCTCCTATCCGAGCAGGGCGGGCTGAGCAGTTCTTC CSAPIRAGRAEQFF - TRBJ2-1 TRBV20-1 -
TGCGCCAGCAGCCGAGACAGTTTGAAGAGTGAAGCTTTCTTT CASSRDSLKSEAFF many TRBJ1-1 TRBV4-1 -
TGCAGTGCAACCACCTCGACTAGTTCTAGCGCCCGTGGGCAGTATTTT CSATTSTSSSARGQYF many TRBJ2-3 TRBV20-1 -
TGTGCCAGCAGCTTAGTACGCGGGCCCCCCTACAATGAGCAGTTCTTC CASSLVRGPPYNEQFF - TRBJ2-1 TRBV11-2 -
TGCGCCAGCAGTCCCGTCAAAGGCAGCGGTGGAACCTACAATGAGCAGTTCTTC CASSPVKGSGGTYNEQFF - TRBJ2-1 TRBV5-1 -
TGCAGTGCTAGAGATCGGGCGGGGGGGGCCTACAATGAGCAGTTCTTC CSARDRAGGAYNEQFF few TRBJ2-1 TRBV20-1 TRBD2
TGCAGCGTTGGGACAGGCCCCTACGAGCAGTACTTC CSVGTGPYEQYF many TRBJ2-7 TRBV29-1 TRBD1
TGCAGTGCTAGAAGGTCGGATAAGGGGGCGCAAACTGAAGCTTTCTTT CSARRSDKGAQTEAFF - TRBJ1-1 TRBV20-1 TRBD1
TGTGCCAGCTCTAGGGGTCAGGTTAATGAGCAGTTCTTC CASSRGQVNEQFF many TRBJ2-1 TRBV6-1 -
TGTGCCACCAGTGATGAGGGACAGAGTATCAATGAGCAGTTCTTC CATSDEGQSINEQFF many TRBJ2-1 TRBV24-1 TRBD1
TGTGCCATCGGGGAAGGGCTAGAGACCCAGTACTTC CAIGEGLETQYF few TRBJ2-5 TRBV10-3 -
TGTGCCAGCAAGCAGAATCGAAATTCACCCCTCCACTTT CASKQNRNSPLHF many TRBJ1-6 TRBV2 -
TGTGCCAGCAGTTGGACCGGGACTAGCGCGCCAGATACGCAGTATTTT CASSWTGTSAPDTQYF - TRBJ2-3 TRBV6-5 TRBD2
TGTGCCAGCAGTTTATCCAGGGGTTACACCGGGGAGCTGTTTTTT CASSLSRGYTGELFF many TRBJ2-2 TRBV12-3/TRBV12-4 -
TGTGCCAGCAGTCCGAACCAGAGGGTGGGGAATTCACCCCTCCACTTT CASSPNQRVGNSPLHF many TRBJ1-6 TRBV27 -